The next 30 T cell receptor beta chains were all read from a single sample in a study of Graves' ophthalmopathy and Graves' hyperthyroidism. The authors amplified TCR beta CDR3 regions, and they did so from RNA transcripts for repertoire sequencing. The first round was an RT-PCR with HTBI primers, and the second round was a multiplex PCR. In TCRdb, the multiplex PCR reads were re-called with MiXCR into one record per CDR3 protein. The table lists hundreds of thousands of distinct CDR3 sequences, 13% to 15% of them singletons. Sequencing was performed on blood. The receptors stem from a woman aged 30 to 39 with Graves' ophthalmopathy.

This clonotype has a count of ten or more. This chain uses TRBV10-1 with TRBJ2-7; D is perhaps TRBD1 or TRBD2 (5 bases each). The V end lost 3 bases, the J end lost 6 bases, and 15 bases lay between the germline ends. Germline V CDR1 and CDR2: WNHNN, SYGVQD (reference sequence). There are 14 residues in the CDR3. In DNA, the CDR3 is TGCGCCAGCAGTGATCCCGGGACCTCGGCCGAGCAGTACTTC. This encodes CASSDPGTSAEQYF.

This clonotype was seen ten or more times. The V gene is TRBV28, the J gene TRBJ2-7; D is undetermined. Trimming took off 1 base at V and 2 bases at J, with 6 bases between the two ends. Germline V gene lookup returns CDR1 MDHEN and CDR2 SYDVKM. The CDR3 runs to 13 residues. CDR3 in DNA: TGTGCCAGCAGTTTATCCCCGCCCTACGAGCAGTACTTC. This gives the protein CASSLSPPYEQYF.

Regarding this clonotype: It is likely a read error, because the conserved phenylalanine at the end of the CDR3 is missing. The rearrangement joins TRBV29-1 to TRBJ1-3; perhaps TRBD1 as D (6 bases). This CDR3 has 12 residues. V was pared by 6 bases and J by 8 bases, with 14 bases between. Germline V gene data show CDR1 as SQVTM and CDR2 as ANQGSEA. The CDR3, as DNA: TGCAGCGTAAACGATGGGGGCGACACCATATATTCT. Translated: CSVNDGGDTIYS.

This clonotype was picked up many times. V usage is TRBV20-1 and J usage is TRBJ2-4, with 7 nucleotides matching TRBD2. The CDR3 is 14 amino acids. Per the germline V gene, CDR1 is DFQATT and CDR2 is SNEGSKA (reference sequence). The junction had 6 bases not matched to a gene; V was cut back by 3 bases and J by 4 bases. CDR3 coding DNA: TGCAGTGCTAGTCCTGGGAGGGGTAAAAACATTCAGTACTTC. It is translated as CSASPGRGKNIQYF.

This clonotype was recorded many times. This chain links TRBV12-3 or TRBV12-4 with TRBJ1-2; TRBD1 matches at 12 bases. CDR3 length: 18 amino acids. The V and J ends lost 4 bases and 5 bases, in that order; junction bases with no gene match: 14. In DNA form, the CDR3 reads TGTGCCAGCAGTTCACCTGGGACAGGGGGCGACGGTGGGTATGGCTACACCTTC. It yields the protein CASSSPGTGGDGGYGYTF.

The CDR3 nucleotides are TGTGCCAGCAGTTTAAGGGGACTAGGCTACGAGCAGTACTTC. Its translation: CASSLRGLGYEQYF. This chain links TRBV12-3 or TRBV12-4 with TRBJ2-7; 8 positions match TRBD2. The CDR3 has 14 residues. V dropped 2 bases and J dropped 3; count of bases not matched to a gene: 3.

This clonotype was seen at least ten times. The chain joins TRBV15 to TRBJ1-1; weak D call: TRBD1 (5 bases). The ends were cut back, 0 bases at V and 0 bases at J, with 8 bases in the middle. The CDR3 runs 15 residues. Germline CDR1 and CDR2: LNHNV and YYDKDF (reference sequence). Here the CDR3 DNA reads TGTGCCACCAGCAGAGAATCAGGGATGAACACTGAAGCTTTCTTT. Protein: CATSRESGMNTEAFF.

The rearrangement joins TRBV12-3 or TRBV12-4 to TRBJ2-7, with D possibly matching TRBD2 (5 bases). The CDR3 has 14 residues. V was pared by 3 bases and J by 2 bases, with 11 bases between. CDR3 sequence: CASSFGLGTYEQYF. The CDR3 DNA sequence: TGTGCCAGCAGTTTCGGACTTGGAACCTACGAGCAGTACTTC.

This clonotype was seen at least ten times. The gene calls are TRBV6-1 and TRBJ2-7; TRBD1 aligns across 9 bases. J was trimmed by 6 bases and V by 4 bases; bases with no gene match: 10. CDR1 MNHNS and CDR2 SASEGT come from the germline V gene. This CDR3 has 15 residues. The CDR3 reads CASSALQGAHGEQYF. The CDR3 nucleotides read TGTGCCAGCAGTGCTTTACAGGGGGCGCACGGCGAGCAGTACTTC.

Ten or more counts support this clonotype. The gene calls are TRBV28 and TRBJ2-7; TRBD2 is a possible D gene (7 bases). The germline CDR1 and CDR2 sequences are MDHEN and SYDVKM. This CDR3 has 15 residues. The V gene lost 2 bases and the J gene lost 2 bases, with 13 bases spanning the gap. In DNA form, the CDR3 reads TGTGCCAGCAGTTTAGGGGGGCGGGGGCCCTACGAGCAGTACTTC. It codes for CASSLGGRGPYEQYF.

A word on this clonotype: This sequence may be a read error, since a much larger clone differs from it by one base. The chain carries TRBV28 and TRBJ2-5, with TRBD2 identical over 14 bases. The CDR3 sequence is 15 residues long. Germline values: CDR1 MDHEN, CDR2 SYDVKM. In nucleotides, the CDR3 is TGTGCCAGCAGGCGACTAGCGGGGGGGTTAGAGACCAAGTACTTC. It is translated as CASRRLAGGLETKYF. Supplemented by reference TRBV28 and TRBJ2-5, the full variable domain reads DVKVTQSSRYLVKRTGEKVFLECVQDMDHENMFWYRQDPGLGLRLIYFSYDVKMKEKGDIPEGYSVSREKKERFSLILESASTNQTSMYLCASRRLAGGLETKYFGPGTRLLVL.

In this sample, this clonotype turned up many times. The chain links TRBV6-5 to TRBJ2-7; D gene uncertain. The CDR3 contains 13 residues. Per germline, CDR1 MNHEY and CDR2 SVGAGI. Trimming removed 2 bases from V and 2 bases from J, with 7 bases in between. The CDR3 is CASSYSPTYEQYF. The CDR3 bases are TGTGCCAGCAGTTACAGCCCGACCTACGAGCAGTACTTC.

Regarding this clonotype: Lacking the conserved final phenylalanine or tryptophan, this CDR3 likely reflects a read error. The rearrangement joins TRBV27 to TRBJ2-5, with D uncertain. Germline CDR1 reads MNHEY; CDR2 reads SMNVEV (reference sequence). Trimming pared 0 bases from V and 9 bases from J, leaving 14 bases between. CDR3 size: 14 residues. DNA of the CDR3: TGTGCCAGCAGTTTATCACCCCTTCCGGAGTCCCAGTACTAC. Translating it yields CASSLSPLPESQYY.

This sequence joins TRBV6-5 and TRBJ2-5; 9 positions agree with TRBD2. The length of the CDR3 is 15 residues. The ends lost 1 base at V and 6 bases at J; junction bases unmatched: 6. The germline V gene encodes CDR1 MNHEY and CDR2 SVGAGI. CDR3 in DNA: TGTGCCAGCAGTTACTTAGGCGGGGGGGTAAAGACCCAGTACTTC. Amino acid sequence: CASSYLGGGVKTQYF.

The gene calls are TRBV4-1 and TRBJ1-5, with 7 bases that match TRBD1. The CDR3 has 18 residues. CDR1 and CDR2 from the germline V gene are MGHRA and YSYEKL. V lost 2 bases, J lost 2 bases, and 12 bases stayed unmatched. The chain's CDR3 is CASSQQTGTAFRNQPQHF. The CDR3 DNA reads TGCGCCAGCAGCCAACAGACCGGGACAGCCTTTCGCAATCAGCCCCAGCATTTT.

The chain is built from TRBV7-9 and TRBJ1-1; D unresolved. V shed 5 bases and J shed 0 bases, with 10 bases lying between them. CDR1 SEHNR and CDR2 FQNEAQ come from the germline V gene (reference sequence). CDR3 length: 14 amino acids. The CDR3: CASSPSDMNTEAFF. CDR3 sequence (DNA): TGTGCCAGCAGCCCCAGCGACATGAACACTGAAGCTTTCTTT.

The V and J genes are TRBV15 and TRBJ2-5; a possible D gene is TRBD1 (6 bases). Germline V gene data show CDR1 as LNHNV and CDR2 as YYDKDF (reference sequence). The CDR3 extends over 14 amino acids. Trimming removed 3 bases from V and 3 bases from J, with 11 bases in between. For the CDR3, the DNA is TGTGCCACCAGCAGGCGCTCAGGGGAAGAGACCCAGTACTTC. It encodes CATSRRSGEETQYF.

This clonotype was seen ten or more times. The chain uses TRBV7-2 and TRBJ1-6; D is unresolved. Trimming removed 5 bases at V and 7 bases at J, with 9 bases between. This CDR3 contains 13 residues. CDR1 is SGHTA and CDR2 is FQGNSA in the germline V gene. The CDR3 DNA reads TGTGCCAGCAGCGACCGGAACAATTCACCCCTCCACTTT. Protein product: CASSDRNNSPLHF.

The rearrangement joins TRBV7-3 to TRBJ2-7, with 7 bases fitting TRBD1. The CDR3 has 18 residues. V dropped 4 bases and J dropped 0; count of bases not matched to a gene: 15. The germline CDR1 and CDR2 sequences are SGHTA and FQGTGA. CDR3 region: CASSSWDLSGTDSYEQYF. The CDR3 DNA sequence: TGTGCCAGCAGCTCCTGGGATTTGTCCGGGACAGACTCCTACGAGCAGTACTTC.

This clonotype was found many times. The chain carries TRBV6-5 and TRBJ1-3; maybe TRBD1 (6 bases). The CDR3 totals 14 residues. Germline CDR1 MNHEY, CDR2 SVGAGI. Trimming stripped 2 bases from V and 2 bases from J, with 7 bases between. This CDR3 reads CASSYRGTGNTIYF. CDR3 nucleotides: TGTGCCAGCAGTTACAGGGGGACTGGAAACACCATATATTTT.

This clonotype was seen many times. The rearrangement links TRBV28 to TRBJ1-2; 8 nucleotides align to TRBD1. CDR1 is MDHEN and CDR2 is SYDVKM in the germline V gene. This CDR3 region has 13 residues. With V trimmed by 7 bases and J by 3 bases, 4 bases remained unmatched. The CDR3 DNA reads as TGTGCCAGCACCACGACAGGGGACTATGGCTACACCTTC. Protein: CASTTTGDYGYTF.

This clonotype was picked up a small number of times. This chain links TRBV3-1 with TRBJ2-7; tentatively, D is TRBD2 (6 bases). Trimming took 4 bases from V and 4 from J, leaving 17 bases between them. The CDR3 length is 15 residues. Germline V gene lookup returns CDR1 LGHDT and CDR2 YNNKEL (reference sequence). CDR3 nucleotides: TGTGCCAGCAGCCCCGATTGGGGGGTAGGGTACGAGCAGTACTTC. Protein product: CASSPDWGVGYEQYF.

This clonotype occurred many times. The rearrangement uses TRBV7-2 and TRBJ1-1; the D is unclear. CDR1 and CDR2 from the germline V gene are SGHTA and FQGNSA. V lost 5 bases to trimming and J lost 10 bases, with 17 bases between them. The CDR3 is 13 amino acids. CDR3 sequence: CASSHPLGVGAFF. The CDR3 nucleotides read TGTGCCAGCAGCCACCCCCTCGGGGTCGGAGCTTTCTTT.

This clonotype was observed a few times. The CDR3 end shows no conserved phenylalanine or tryptophan, and so a read error is likely. The genes are TRBV29-1 and TRBJ2-7, with D tentatively TRBD1 or TRBD2 (5 bases each). V was trimmed by 0 bases and J by 5 bases, leaving 17 bases between them. The germline gives CDR1 SQVTM, CDR2 ANQGSEA. This CDR3 region has 15 residues. CDR3 in DNA: TGCAGCGTTGAAGATGTATGGGGGTATAACGACGAGCAGTACCTC. Translating it yields CSVEDVWGYNDEQYL.

The chain recombines TRBV3-1 with TRBJ2-2; 8 bases map to TRBD2. The CDR3 is 17 residues long. Germline CDR1 reads LGHDT; CDR2 reads YNNKEL (reference sequence). J gave up 1 base and V 0 bases, and 4 bases lay outside the gene matches. CDR3 sequence: CASSQDGSGGNTGELFF. As DNA, the CDR3 is TGTGCCAGCAGCCAAGACGGGAGCGGGGGGAACACCGGGGAGCTGTTTTTT.

The sample holds many counts of this clonotype. The chain uses TRBV6-5 and TRBJ1-2; tentatively, D is TRBD1 (5 bases). Germline assignment: CDR1 MNHEY and CDR2 SVGAGI. Trimming pared 8 bases from V and 8 bases from J, leaving 15 bases between. This CDR3 is 12 amino acids long. CDR3 amino acids: CASRDGRRGYTF. CDR3 bases: TGTGCCAGCCGGGACGGGCGGCGGGGCTACACCTTC.

This clonotype was detected ten times or more. This chain connects TRBV20-1 to TRBJ1-1; D gene unclear. Trimming left V 2 bases short and J 4 bases short, with 8 bases between. The germline CDR1 and CDR2 sequences are DFQATT and SNEGSKA (reference sequence). The CDR3 has 12 amino acids. CDR3 sequence reads: CSARKQRTEAFF. CDR3 in DNA: TGCAGTGCTAGAAAACAGCGCACTGAAGCTTTCTTT.

This clonotype was observed a handful of times. V usage is TRBV9 and J usage is TRBJ2-5; 7 bases are shared with TRBD1. V lost 3 bases and J lost 10; bases outside the gene matches: 9. Germline assignment: CDR1 SGDLS and CDR2 YYNGEE. This CDR3 contains 13 residues. As DNA, the CDR3 is TGTGCCAGCAGCGCCTCACAGGGGAGTGGCCAGTACTTC. It yields the protein CASSASQGSGQYF.

This clonotype was seen ten or more times. This chain connects TRBV6-2 or TRBV6-3 to TRBJ1-1, with D tentatively TRBD1 (5 bases). Germline V gene data show CDR1 as MNHEY and CDR2 as SVGEGT. The CDR3 consists of 14 residues. With 2 bases removed from V and 1 base from J, the gap between germline ends came to 8 bases. DNA of the CDR3: TGTGCCAGCAGTTACGGTCAGGGGAACACTGAAGCTTTCTTT. It yields the protein CASSYGQGNTEAFF.

This chain joins TRBV9 and TRBJ1-2; D perhaps matches TRBD1 (5 bases). V dropped 1 base and J dropped 3 bases, with 10 bases sitting between them. The length of the CDR3 is 14 residues. The germline CDR1 and CDR2 sequences are SGDLS and YYNGEE. CDR3 sequence: CASSVQTDDYGYTF. DNA of the CDR3: TGTGCCAGCAGCGTACAGACAGATGACTATGGCTACACCTTC.